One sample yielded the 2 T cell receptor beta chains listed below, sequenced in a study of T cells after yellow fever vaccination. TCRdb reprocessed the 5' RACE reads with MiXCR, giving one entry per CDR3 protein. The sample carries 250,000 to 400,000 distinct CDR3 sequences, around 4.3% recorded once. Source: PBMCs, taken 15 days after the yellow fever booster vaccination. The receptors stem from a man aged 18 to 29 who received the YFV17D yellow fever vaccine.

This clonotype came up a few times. The CDR3, as DNA: TGTGCCAGCAGCTTAAACGGCGGGGCGGCTGGAAACACCATATATTTT. Translated, it gives CASSLNGGAAGNTIYF. The chain is built from TRBV7-3 and TRBJ1-3; possibly TRBD1 for D (5 bases). The germline V and J ends were trimmed by 1 base and 2 bases, with 12 bases remaining between them. The CDR3 runs 16 residues. Germline CDR1 reads SGHTA; CDR2 reads FQGTGA.

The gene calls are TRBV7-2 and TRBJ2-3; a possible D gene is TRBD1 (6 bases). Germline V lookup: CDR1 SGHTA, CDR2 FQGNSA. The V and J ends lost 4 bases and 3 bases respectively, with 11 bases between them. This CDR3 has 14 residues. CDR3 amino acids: CASSYRDGTDTQYF. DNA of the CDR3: TGTGCCAGCAGCTACAGGGACGGTACAGATACGCAGTATTTT.